The sequence of this T cell receptor (beta chain) was determined in a study of shared clonotypes between healthy human individuals. The study's findings and limits: Incomplete sequencing of sorted subsets was indicated by rarefaction despite large depth. Among non-shared clonotypes, generation probabilities were lower than among those shared by all four donors.

The ends lost 3 bases at V and 6 bases at J; junction bases unmatched: 7. The germline V gene has CDR1 MDHEN and CDR2 SYDVKM. There are 15 residues in the CDR3. All of the donors resided in Nashville, Tennessee, and each was a Caucasian adult. A CD45RA+ naive subset and a CD45RA-negative memory subset were split from CD4+ cells. Turning to this clone: The target antigen is unknown.

Sequenced by immunoSEQ multiplex PCR; TCRdb stores in-frame clones only, minus some. The sample lists some 580,000 clones, roughly 97% occurring once. The rearrangement joins TRBV28 to TRBJ2-1, with 8 positions matching TRBD2. The receptor comes from a woman younger than 45 in good health. Sequencing was carried out using naive CD4+ T cells sorted from blood. Noted subset: CD45RA+ positively selected. The DNA for the CDR3 is TGTGCCAGCAGTTTGGGGGGGAGCGGGAGCAATGAGCAGTTCTTC. Protein sequence: CASSLGGSGSNEQFF.